This is a list of T cell receptor beta chains from one sample in a study of vaccination and CD4 T cells after COVID-19. TCRdb recomputed calls from the PCR reads with MiXCR, one row per CDR3 protein. This table holds 8,800 or so distinct CDR3 sequences, 40% to 55% found once. Antigens for these TCRs are unknown. The sample consisted of CD4+ T cells from blood, cultured in vitro. The receptors stem from a human donor in good health. CDR3s include the opening cysteine and the closing phenylalanine or tryptophan. A D gene is named only where the DNA matches it firmly. Some rows have no size entry. The others give once, few or many, or a class for an expanded clone.

TRBV10-3,.,few,TRBJ1-6,CAISESFRGRNSPLHF,TGTGCCATCAGTGAGTCCTTCAGGGGCCGTAATTCACCCCTCCACTTT
TRBV20-1,.,.,TRBJ2-7,CSATRGAGASDEQYF,TGCAGTGCCACACGGGGGGCGGGAGCTAGCGACGAGCAGTACTTC
TRBV27,.,.,TRBJ1-2,CASSPPETGYGYTF,TGTGCCAGCAGCCCACCAGAGACGGGGTATGGCTACACCTTC
TRBV27,.,few,TRBJ2-5,CASSGGPGRATQETQYF,TGTGCCAGCAGTGGAGGTCCCGGCAGGGCCACCCAAGAGACCCAGTACTTC
TRBV9,.,.,TRBJ2-2,CASSVGGGSYTGELFF,TGTGCCAGCAGCGTAGGGGGGGGCTCCTACACCGGGGAGCTGTTTTTT
TRBV20-1,TRBD1,.,TRBJ1-5,CSARVTQGGNQPQHF,TGCAGTGCTAGAGTTACCCAGGGGGGCAATCAGCCCCAGCATTTT
TRBV19,TRBD1,few,TRBJ1-1,CASSTQGFSEAFF,TGTGCCAGTAGCACACAGGGGTTTTCTGAAGCTTTCTTT
TRBV11-2,TRBD1,once,TRBJ2-2,CASSFGTGNTGELFF,TGTGCCAGCAGCTTCGGGACAGGGAACACCGGGGAGCTGTTTTTT
TRBV7-9,.,few,TRBJ1-2,CASSLRQEGGYTF,TGTGCCAGCAGCTTACGACAGGAAGGGGGCTACACCTTC
TRBV19,.,.,TRBJ1-2,CASTYRSGDGYTF,TGTGCCAGTACCTATAGGTCAGGGGACGGCTACACCTTC
TRBV6-2/TRBV6-3,.,.,TRBJ2-1,CASSYGGTGRAEQFF,TGTGCCAGCAGTTACGGGGGGACTGGCCGGGCTGAGCAGTTCTTC
TRBV30,.,.,TRBJ1-5,CAWSVRRQPQHF,TGTGCCTGGAGTGTACGGAGGCAGCCCCAGCATTTT
TRBV11-2,.,few,TRBJ2-5,CASSLVEETQYF,TGTGCCAGCAGCTTAGTTGAAGAGACCCAGTACTTC
TRBV7-9,.,.,TRBJ1-1,CASSLAALNTEAFF,TGTGCCAGCAGCTTAGCGGCCTTGAACACTGAAGCTTTCTTT
TRBV19,.,once,TRBJ2-5,CASSIVSGGIQYF,TGTGCCAGTAGTATAGTATCCGGGGGTATCCAGTACTTC
TRBV5-8,TRBD2,.,TRBJ2-5,CASSLRGAKVETQYF,TGTGCCAGCAGCCTGCGGGGGGCAAAGGTAGAGACCCAGTACTTC
TRBV20-1,.,.,TRBJ1-2,CSARDGNTGIAGYTF,TGCAGTGCTAGAGATGGGAACACAGGGATCGCTGGCTACACCTTC
TRBV4-1,TRBD1,.,TRBJ2-7,CASSQDRWDSSGWQYF,TGCGCCAGCAGCCAAGACCGCTGGGACAGCTCGGGTTGGCAGTACTTC
TRBV20-1,.,large,TRBJ2-5,CSAREWLLRVARETQYF,TGCAGTGCTAGGGAGTGGCTCTTACGAGTGGCAAGAGAGACCCAGTACTTC
TRBV5-1,.,.,TRBJ2-2,CASSRLDTNTGELFF,TGCGCCAGCAGCCGGCTGGATACGAACACCGGGGAGCTGTTTTTT
TRBV7-9,TRBD1,few,TRBJ1-1,CASSSGQSANTEAFF,TGTGCCAGCAGCTCGGGACAGTCGGCTAACACTGAAGCTTTCTTT
TRBV5-1,.,.,TRBJ1-2,CASSDTGEFGYTF,TGCGCCAGCAGCGATACCGGGGAGTTTGGCTACACCTTC
TRBV7-2,.,few,TRBJ2-7,CASSSRIQGVEQYF,TGTGCCAGCAGCAGTCGGATACAGGGTGTCGAGCAGTACTTC
TRBV20-1,.,few,TRBJ1-1,CSARRQTDTEAFF,TGCAGTGCTAGAAGACAGACTGACACTGAAGCTTTCTTT
TRBV20-1,.,once,TRBJ1-1,CSTGRNVFEAFF,TGCAGTACCGGTCGTAATGTGTTTGAAGCTTTCTTT
TRBV20-1,.,few,TRBJ2-7,CSAPSPGDSYEQYF,TGCAGTGCTCCGAGTCCGGGGGACTCCTACGAGCAGTACTTC
TRBV19,.,.,TRBJ2-7,CASSSGKSYEQYF,TGTGCCAGTAGTTCTGGGAAATCCTACGAGCAGTACTTC
TRBV15,.,few,TRBJ2-5,CATSRDRPPQETQYF,TGTGCCACCAGCAGAGATCGCCCGCCCCAAGAGACCCAGTACTTC
TRBV7-2,TRBD2,once,TRBJ2-7,CASSLVGLAPWDEQYF,TGTGCCAGCAGCTTAGTCGGACTAGCCCCGTGGGACGAGCAGTACTTC
TRBV19,.,.,TRBJ2-5,CASSIGGAYQETQYF,TGTGCCAGTAGTATAGGGGGCGCCTACCAAGAGACCCAGTACTTC
TRBV7-9,.,.,TRBJ1-2,CAGSFPGGNGYTF,TGTGCCGGCAGCTTTCCGGGGGGCAATGGCTACACCTTC
TRBV19,TRBD1,few,TRBJ2-7,CASSPRTGAISYEQYF,TGTGCCAGTAGTCCTCGGACAGGCGCCATATCCTACGAGCAGTACTTC
TRBV7-6,TRBD1,.,TRBJ2-3,CASKLGTGSSDTQYF,TGTGCCAGCAAACTAGGGACAGGGTCGTCGGATACGCAGTATTTT
TRBV20-1,TRBD2,large,TRBJ2-7,CSASRGLAGSYEQYF,TGCAGTGCTTCTAGAGGACTAGCGGGATCCTACGAGCAGTACTTC
TRBV2,.,.,TRBJ1-2,CASTFNHGYTF,TGTGCCAGCACATTTAATCATGGCTACACCTTC
TRBV7-8,TRBD1,few,TRBJ2-7,CASSLAQGFEQYF,TGTGCCAGCAGCTTAGCACAGGGGTTCGAGCAGTACTTC
TRBV6-2/TRBV6-3,.,few,TRBJ1-6,CASSYGGLGNSPLHF,TGTGCCAGCAGTTACGGCGGGTTGGGGAATTCACCCCTCCACTTT
TRBV7-8,.,.,TRBJ1-6,CASSFPTTENSPLHF,TGTGCCAGCAGCTTCCCGACAACAGAGAATTCACCCCTCCACTTT
TRBV20-1,.,few,TRBJ2-6,CSASSDNSGANVLTF,TGCAGTGCTAGTTCAGACAACTCTGGGGCCAACGTCCTGACTTTC
TRBV19,.,.,TRBJ1-5,CASSNPGQIQPQHF,TGTGCCAGTAGTAACCCCGGCCAGATTCAGCCCCAGCATTTT
TRBV29-1,.,.,TRBJ2-6,CSVVISGANVLTF,TGCAGCGTTGTCATCTCTGGGGCCAACGTCCTGACTTTC
TRBV6-1,TRBD1,.,TRBJ2-7,CASSRPGQGYEQYF,TGTGCCAGCAGTCGCCCGGGACAGGGTTACGAGCAGTACTTC
TRBV15,.,few,TRBJ1-1,CATSRAGVGGTEAFF,TGTGCCACCAGCAGAGCCGGGGTCGGGGGGACTGAAGCTTTCTTT
TRBV5-4,TRBD2,.,TRBJ2-7,CASSLGLAGGLEQYF,TGTGCCAGCAGCTTGGGCCTAGCGGGGGGCCTGGAGCAGTACTTC
TRBV19,.,few,TRBJ1-1,CASSVSTEAFF,TGTGCCAGTAGTGTGAGCACTGAAGCTTTCTTT
TRBV7-9,.,.,TRBJ1-1,CASSLRDAAFF,TGTGCCAGCAGCCTCAGGGATGCAGCTTTCTTT
TRBV6-2/TRBV6-3,TRBD1,.,TRBJ1-2,CASRGTGFYGYTF,TGTGCCAGCAGAGGGACAGGATTCTATGGCTACACCTTC
TRBV20-1,.,.,TRBJ2-5,CSAREERAAQETQYF,TGCAGTGCTAGAGAGGAGCGGGCGGCGCAAGAGACCCAGTACTTC
TRBV14,.,.,TRBJ2-1,CASSHDLRGGRNEQFF,TGTGCCAGCAGCCACGACCTCAGGGGTGGTAGGAATGAGCAGTTCTTC
TRBV27,.,few,TRBJ1-2,CASSLVGGWGGYTF,TGTGCCAGCAGTTTAGTGGGGGGCTGGGGTGGCTACACCTTC
TRBV4-3,.,.,TRBJ2-7,CASSQGPKGPTSQYF,TGCGCCAGCAGCCAAGGTCCCAAGGGGCCAACATCCCAGTACTTC
TRBV7-2,TRBD1,.,TRBJ2-7,CASSRRVGQGAREQYF,TGTGCCAGCAGCAGAAGGGTGGGACAGGGAGCCCGGGAGCAGTACTTC
TRBV10-3,TRBD2,.,TRBJ2-3,CAISQTSGNTDTQYF,TGTGCCATCAGCCAGACTAGCGGCAACACAGATACGCAGTATTTT